The next 14 T cell receptor beta chains were all read from a single sample in a study of T-cell memory formation after mild COVID-19. TCRdb reprocessed the 5' RACE reads via MiXCR and lists one record per CDR3 protein. The table lists 250,000 to 300,000 distinct CDR3 sequences, around 8% of them singletons. What was sequenced was PBMCs or a T cell subset sorted from them (not recorded which). Receptors originate from a man between 18 and 35 years old who had mild COVID-19 (a few samples of this study predate the infection). Cell type and time point are not known.

The chain couples TRBV9 to TRBJ2-7, with D perhaps assigned TRBD1 or TRBD2 (6 bases each). This CDR3 is built from 14 residues. Trimming removed 0 bases from V and 3 bases from J, with 10 bases in between. Per the germline V gene, CDR1 is SGDLS and CDR2 is YYNGEE. DNA of the CDR3: TGTGCCAGCAGCGTAGCGGGGGCAGGCTACGAGCAGTACTTC. It is translated as CASSVAGAGYEQYF.

The CDR3 region has the DNA TGTGCCAGCAGCTACAGGGGGCCTCCCTATGGCTACACCTTC. This translates into CASSYRGPPYGYTF. V usage is TRBV12-3 or TRBV12-4 and J usage is TRBJ1-2; 9 bases agree with TRBD1. This CDR3 spans 14 amino acids. Trimming cost V 6 bases and J 4 bases; bases outside gene matches: 6.

The gene calls are TRBV29-1 and TRBJ1-1; weak D call: TRBD1 (6 bases). CDR1 and CDR2 (germline): SQVTM, ANQGSEA. The CDR3 is 14 residues long. The V end was cut by 4 bases, the J end by 0 bases, with 12 bases between. Written as DNA, the CDR3 is TGCAGCGTTGTAGGCCAGGGGCTGAACACTGAAGCTTTCTTT. Translated: CSVVGQGLNTEAFF.

This clonotype was counted ten times or more. The V and J genes are TRBV5-1 and TRBJ2-7, with D perhaps TRBD1 (5 bases). The germline CDR1 and CDR2 sequences are SGHRS and YFSETQ. The CDR3 runs to 15 residues. Trimming removed 0 bases from V and 2 bases from J, with 12 bases in between. CDR3 residues: CASSLEWGNPYEQYF. CDR3 bases: TGCGCCAGCAGCTTGGAATGGGGCAATCCCTACGAGCAGTACTTC.

This clonotype was seen many times. The J gene is TRBJ2-3, the V gene TRBV10-3; 9 bases match TRBD1. Germline loops: CDR1 ENHRY, CDR2 SYGVKD. The CDR3 is 16 amino acids. J lost 5 bases, V lost 6 bases, and 12 bases had no gene match. In nucleotides, the CDR3 is TGTGCCATCAGGCCAACCTCGACAGGGGGGAGAGATACGCAGTATTTT. This codes for CAIRPTSTGGRDTQYF.

The rearrangement links TRBV7-3 to TRBJ2-1, with 11 positions matching TRBD1. Trimming at V came to 5 bases and at J to 6 bases, leaving 6 bases not matched to a gene. CDR1 and CDR2 from the germline V gene are SGHTA and FQGTGA. The CDR3 contains 15 residues. CDR3 nucleotide sequence: TGTGCCAGCAGCCCAACCGGGACAGGGGGCAATGAGCAGTTCTTC. Protein sequence: CASSPTGTGGNEQFF.

V and J are TRBV24-1 and TRBJ2-1; D is perhaps TRBD1 (6 bases). Germline V gives CDR1 KGHDR, CDR2 SFDVKD. This CDR3 region has 16 residues. Trimming shortened V by 0 bases and J by 6 bases, and 14 bases separated the two germline ends. DNA of the CDR3: TGTGCCACCAGTGATTTGTCAGGGGTCGAAAGCAATGAGCAGTTCTTC. Residues: CATSDLSGVESNEQFF.

CDR3 sequence (DNA): TGCAGTGCTGGTATACAGGGGGGCACTGAAGCTTTCTTT. This codes for CSAGIQGGTEAFF. V is TRBV20-1 and J is TRBJ1-1; 8 bases agree with TRBD1. Trimming removed 5 bases from V and 4 bases from J; junction bases left unmatched: 6. Germline V lookup: CDR1 DFQATT, CDR2 SNEGSKA (reference sequence). This CDR3 has 13 residues.

The table lists this clonotype with a few counts. The J gene is TRBJ1-2, the V gene TRBV14; tentatively, D is TRBD1 (5 bases). V gave up 2 bases and J gave up 5 bases, with 12 bases separating them. The CDR3 runs to 14 residues. Germline lookup yields CDR1 SGHDN and CDR2 FVKESK. DNA for the CDR3: TGTGCCAGCAGCCAAACGGGGGATCGTTATGGCTACACCTTC. It yields the protein CASSQTGDRYGYTF.

The chain couples TRBV7-3 to TRBJ2-1, with D possibly called TRBD1 or TRBD2 (7 bases each). The V end was cut by 5 bases, the J end by 4 bases, with 15 bases between. CDR3 length: 15 residues. Per germline, CDR1 SGHTA and CDR2 FQGTGA. The DNA of the CDR3 is TGTGCCAGCAGCCCCCCAGGGGGGGCTTACAATGAGCAGTTCTTC. Translation gives CASSPPGGAYNEQFF.

This clonotype was counted many times. Here the CDR3 DNA reads TGTGCCAGCAGCCAAGCCGGGACTAGCGGGTGGTTGGAGCAGTTCTTC. The encoded protein is CASSQAGTSGWLEQFF. V gene TRBV4-2 combines with J gene TRBJ2-1, with 12 bases aligning to TRBD2. This CDR3 is built from 16 residues. Germline V lookup: CDR1 LGHNA, CDR2 YNFKEQ. V lost 1 base to trimming and J lost 10 bases; unmatched junction nucleotides: 8.

The chain has TRBV6-5 and TRBJ1-2; D gene ambiguous. This CDR3 spans 11 amino acids. The germline V and J ends were trimmed by 7 bases and 6 bases, with 9 bases remaining between them. Germline V gives CDR1 MNHEY, CDR2 SVGAGI. DNA of the CDR3: TGTGCCAGCATGGAGGGTCATGGCTACACCTTC. Translating it yields CASMEGHGYTF.

The chain employs TRBV2 and TRBJ1-5, with D maybe TRBD1 (6 bases). The CDR3 covers 15 residues. CDR1 SNHLY and CDR2 FYNNEI come from the germline V gene. Trimming cost V 5 bases and J 5 bases, with 16 bases left between them. The CDR3: CASSLMIGGDQPQHF. CDR3 bases: TGTGCCAGCAGTCTTATGATCGGGGGCGATCAGCCCCAGCATTTT. Together with reference TRBV2 and TRBJ1-5, the CDR3 gives the full variable domain: EPEVTQTPSHQVTQMGQEVILRCVPISNHLYFYWYRQILGQKVEFLVSFYNNEISEKSEIFDDQFSVERPDGSNFTLKIRSTKLEDSAMYFCASSLMIGGDQPQHFGDGTRLSIL.

This clonotype occurred many times. The V gene is TRBV10-3, the J gene TRBJ2-3, with 7 bases aligning to TRBD2. V was clipped by 6 bases and J by 9 bases; unmatched bases: 6. CDR3 length equals 12 residues. The germline gives CDR1 ENHRY, CDR2 SYGVKD. CDR3 nucleotide sequence: TGTGCCATCAGGGGGGGGAGGGAGACGCAGTATTTT. This codes for CAIRGGRETQYF.